Sequencing of this T cell receptor (beta chain) was carried out in a study of Ad26.COV2.S vaccination and SARS-CoV-2 variants. Across the whole study: It was the COV1001 Ad26.COV2.S trial arm that included the donor. Ad26.COV2.S given intramuscularly, once or twice 56 days apart.

Data came from immunoSEQ multiplex PCR; TCRdb stores just in-frame clones and leaves some out. Among 450,000 to 550,000 clones listed, 75% to 90% were seen once. Treatment of the sample: 19 received Ad26.COV2.S at low or high dose, single or two shots; about 5 received placebo; per-sample allocation not given. Samples analyzed were those drawn on day 63 after the first vaccine or placebo injection. Cohort 1b enrolled adults aged 18-55 years in Boston. The study used a vaccine consisting of an Ad26 vector that expressed Wuhan-strain SARS-CoV-2 spike. The junction had 4 bases not matched to a gene; V was cut back by 1 base and J by 8 bases. Germline V CDR1 and CDR2: LGHDT, YNNKEL (reference sequence). The CDR3 covers 13 residues.

The rearrangement joins TRBV3-1 (or the pseudogene TRBV3-2) to TRBJ1-2, with TRBD1 identical over 7 bases. The TCR was taken from a person aged 18-60 years who received the Ad26.COV2.S COVID-19 vaccine or a placebo. This material consisted of peripheral blood, taken in a trial of Ad26.COV2.S vaccine versus placebo. CDR3 DNA sequence: TGTGCCAGCAGCCAAGCGACAGGGAGAGGCTACACCTTC. This gives the protein CASSQATGRGYTF.